These 8 T cell receptor beta chains were all obtained from the same sample, sequenced in a study of T cell responses to AZD1222 COVID-19 vaccine. Measured with immunoSEQ multiplex PCR; TCRdb has only the in-frame clones, and not every one. The sample has about 140,000 clones; 90% are singletons. The sample was peripheral blood, taken on day 0 of AZD1222 vaccination. The origin of the receptors is an adult in good health.

The chain joins TRBV5-1 to TRBJ1-2; D is uncertain. CDR3 length: 13 amino acids. V was clipped by 0 bases and J by 4 bases, with 7 bases between them. The germline V gene has CDR1 SGHRS and CDR2 YFSETQ. The CDR3 region is CASSLGGGYGYTF. The CDR3 nucleotides read TGCGCCAGCAGCTTGGGGGGAGGCTATGGCTACACCTTC.

The J gene is TRBJ2-2, the V gene TRBV5-5; D tentatively fits TRBD1 or TRBD2 (5 bases each). In germline, CDR1 is SGHKS, CDR2 YYEKEE (reference sequence). Trimming shortened V by 0 bases and J by 9 bases, and 9 bases separated the two germline ends. This CDR3 spans 13 amino acids. CDR3 sequence reads: CASSLVGVRELFF. DNA for the CDR3: TGTGCCAGCAGCTTGGTGGGGGTCAGGGAGCTGTTTTTT.

This CDR3 reads CASSLDAGKQQYF. DNA for the CDR3: TGTGCCAGCAGCTTAGACGCAGGGAAGCAGCAGTACTTC. This sequence joins TRBV11-3 and TRBJ2-7; D possibly corresponds to TRBD1 (5 bases). Germline V CDR1 and CDR2: SGHNT, YENEEA. With 0 bases removed from V and 8 bases from J, the gap between germline ends came to 11 bases. CDR3 size: 13 residues.

The V and J genes are TRBV14 and TRBJ2-1; 10 positions agree with TRBD1. J was trimmed by 1 base and V by 4 bases; bases with no gene match: 4. Germline-derived CDR1 and CDR2 are SGHDN and FVKESK. The CDR3 is 16 amino acids. The CDR3 coding sequence is TGTGCCAGCAGCCGGAGGACAGGGGGATCCTACAATGAGCAGTTCTTC. It encodes CASSRRTGGSYNEQFF.

CDR3 loop: CASSHQGLAFRLYNEQFF. CDR3 in DNA: TGTGCCAGCAGCCACCAGGGCCTAGCGTTTCGGCTCTACAATGAGCAGTTCTTC. This chain connects TRBV3-1 (or the pseudogene TRBV3-2) to TRBJ2-1; a weak D match, TRBD2 (6 bases). Germline CDR1 is LGHDT and CDR2 is YNNKEL (reference sequence). The CDR3 is made up of 18 amino acids. V gave up 3 bases and J gave up 3 bases, with 21 bases separating them.

Only a few counts were recorded for this clone. The genes are TRBV25-1 and TRBJ1-2, with 8 bases identical to TRBD1. Trimming cost V 7 bases and J 4 bases; bases outside gene matches: 5. Germline-derived CDR1 and CDR2 are MGHDK and SYGVNS. CDR3 size: 13 residues. CDR3 bases: TGTGCCAGCACCCCAGGGGGCGCCTATGGCTACACCTTC. Its translation is CASTPGGAYGYTF.

The V gene is TRBV10-3, the J gene TRBJ2-7, with 8 bases that match TRBD1. This CDR3 comprises 15 residues. V trimming: 4 bases; J trimming: 2 bases; junction bases outside the gene matches: 7. Germline V gives CDR1 ENHRY, CDR2 SYGVKD. DNA for the CDR3: TGTGCCATCAGTGGACAGGGGCGATCTGCCTACGAGCAGTACTTC. Translating it yields CAISGQGRSAYEQYF.

This clone was recorded once. The genes are TRBV18 and TRBJ1-5; D is unresolved. The CDR3 covers 15 residues. V lost 2 bases to trimming and J lost 5 bases, with 13 bases between them. Germline CDR1 and CDR2: KGHSH and LQKENI. The DNA for the CDR3 is TGTGCCAGCTCACCAGCAGCGGCCCGGGATCAGCCCCAGCATTTT. Its translation is CASSPAAARDQPQHF.